This entry concerns a single T cell receptor (beta chain). Antigen: not known. Libraries were prepared by immunoSEQ multiplex PCR; TCRdb keeps only in-frame clonotypes and omits some of them. The table includes approximately 1,500,000 clones, roughly 96% detected once. This specimen belongs to a study of shared clonotypes between healthy human individuals. The study's findings and limits: What limited the represented genetic and exposure-history diversity was the small number of donors.

The CDR3 length is 15 residues. Germline values: CDR1 MGHRA, CDR2 YSYEKL. V was clipped by 1 base and J by 4 bases; unmatched bases: 4. This sequence originates from a man aged 30 to 45 in good health. The sequencing input was naive CD4+ T cells sorted from blood. Subset of the sample: CD45RA+ positively selected. The chain combines TRBV4-1 with TRBJ2-3; 8 nucleotides line up with TRBD1. The CDR3 sequence is CASSQVGQGPDTQYF. In nucleotides, the CDR3 is TGCGCCAGCAGCCAAGTCGGACAGGGCCCAGATACGCAGTATTTT.